This TCR beta chain was recovered during a study of cytomegalovirus exposure and HLA in healthy donors. Points from the study as a whole: TRBV6-2, TRBV6-3 and other indistinguishable V segments were excluded. The authors assumed roughly uniform sequencing depth across donors for presence/absence analyses. Later findings reportedly placed an Asian-associated ancestry cluster below the approximately 620-donor mean for N-insertions. In an earlier analysis, most TCR beta V segments were productive about 90% or about 30% of the time.

About this clone: What it binds is not known. One junction end does not reproduce the germline sequence, and a read error may be involved.

The CDR3 contains 18 residues. Germline V lookup: CDR1 SSHAT, CDR2 FNYEAQ (reference sequence). With 60 Vbeta and 13 Jbeta primers, the PCR was carried out. Sequencing was performed with immunoSEQ multiplex PCR; in TCRdb, only in-frame clones are kept and a portion is missing. The profile shows some 100,000 clones, more than 65% of them singletons. J is TRBJ1-4 and V is TRBV7-7; 10 bases are a match to TRBD1. The receptor was isolated from a woman younger than 30 in good health and CMV-seropositive. Sequenced input: PBMCs. The CDR3 DNA follows: TGTGCTAGCAGCTACCGGACAGGGGGTATCGACACTAATGAAAAACTGTTTTTT. Its protein is CASSYRTGGIDTNEKLFF.